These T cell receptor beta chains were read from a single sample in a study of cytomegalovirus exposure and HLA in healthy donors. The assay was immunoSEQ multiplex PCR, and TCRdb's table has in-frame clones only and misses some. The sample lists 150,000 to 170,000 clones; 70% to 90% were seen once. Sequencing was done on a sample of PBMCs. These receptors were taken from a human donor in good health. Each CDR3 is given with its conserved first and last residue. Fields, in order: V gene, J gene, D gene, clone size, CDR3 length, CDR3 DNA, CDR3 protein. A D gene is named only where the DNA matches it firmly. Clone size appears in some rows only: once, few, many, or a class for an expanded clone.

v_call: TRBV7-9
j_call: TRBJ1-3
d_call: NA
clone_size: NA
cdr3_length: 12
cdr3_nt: TGTGCCAGCAGCTCCTCTATAGACACCATATATTTT
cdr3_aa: CASSSSIDTIYF

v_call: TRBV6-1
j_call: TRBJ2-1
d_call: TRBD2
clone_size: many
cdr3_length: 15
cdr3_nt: TGTGCCAGCAGCGAGACTAGCGGGACCTACAATGAGCAGTTCTTC
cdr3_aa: CASSETSGTYNEQFF

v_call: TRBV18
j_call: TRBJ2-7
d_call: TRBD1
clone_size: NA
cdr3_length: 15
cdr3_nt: TGTGCCAGCTCACCCCCCGGACAGGGCCCATACGAGCAGTACTTC
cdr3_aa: CASSPPGQGPYEQYF

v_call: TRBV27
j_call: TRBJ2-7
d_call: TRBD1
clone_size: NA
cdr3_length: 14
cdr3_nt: TGTGCCAGCAGTTGGTGGGACAGGGGCCACGAGCAGTACTTC
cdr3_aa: CASSWWDRGHEQYF

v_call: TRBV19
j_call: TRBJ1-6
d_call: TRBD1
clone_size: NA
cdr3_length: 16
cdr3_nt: TGTGCCAGTAGTGACCCGACAGGGGCGTGGGATTCACCCCTCCACTTT
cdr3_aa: CASSDPTGAWDSPLHF

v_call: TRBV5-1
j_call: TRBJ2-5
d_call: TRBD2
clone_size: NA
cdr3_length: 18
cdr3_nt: TGCGCCAGCAGCTCGGGACTAGCGGGAGCACCGACTCTAGAGACCCAGTACTTC
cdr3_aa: CASSSGLAGAPTLETQYF

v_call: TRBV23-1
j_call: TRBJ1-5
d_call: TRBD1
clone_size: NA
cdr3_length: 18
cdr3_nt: TGCGCCAGCAGTCAATCGGGAGGGACAGGGTCGGGCAATCAGCCCCAGCATTTT
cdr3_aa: CASSQSGGTGSGNQPQHF

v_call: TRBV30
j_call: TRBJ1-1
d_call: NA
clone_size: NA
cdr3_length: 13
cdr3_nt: TGTGCCTGGAGTCGGCAGGAGAACACTGAAGCTTTCTTT
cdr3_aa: CAWSRQENTEAFF

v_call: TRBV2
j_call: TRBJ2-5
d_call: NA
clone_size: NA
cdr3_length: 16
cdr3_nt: TGTGCCAGCAGTCTAGAGTCAGCGGAGTACCAAGAGACCCAGTACTTC
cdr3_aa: CASSLESAEYQETQYF

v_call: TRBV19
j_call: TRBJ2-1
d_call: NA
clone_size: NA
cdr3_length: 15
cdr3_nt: TGTGCCAGTAGTAACCAGGGAAAGGCAGGGAATGAGCAGTTCTTC
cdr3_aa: CASSNQGKAGNEQFF

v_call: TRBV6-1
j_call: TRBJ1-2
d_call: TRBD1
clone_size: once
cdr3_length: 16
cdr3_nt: TGTGCCAGCAGTGGACGACAGGGAATAACTAACTATGGCTACACCTTC
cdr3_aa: CASSGRQGITNYGYTF

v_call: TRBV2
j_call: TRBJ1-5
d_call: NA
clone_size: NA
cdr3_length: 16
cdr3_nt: TGTGCCAGCAGTGAATCGTCAGGAAGGAACGATCAGCCCCAGCATTTT
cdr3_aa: CASSESSGRNDQPQHF

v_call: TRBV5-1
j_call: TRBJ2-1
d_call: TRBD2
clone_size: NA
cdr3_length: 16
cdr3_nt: TGCGCCAGCAGCCCGGGACTAGCGGGAGCAGGAGAGGAGCAGTTCTTC
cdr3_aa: CASSPGLAGAGEEQFF

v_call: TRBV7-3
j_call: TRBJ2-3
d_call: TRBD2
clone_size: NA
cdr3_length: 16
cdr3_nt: TGTGCCAGCAGCTTAAGGGTGGCTAGCGGGGTAGATACGCAGTATTTT
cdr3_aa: CASSLRVASGVDTQYF

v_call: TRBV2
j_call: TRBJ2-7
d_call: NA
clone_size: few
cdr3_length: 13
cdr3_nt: TGTGCCAGCGACACAGCGGAGAACTACGAGCAGTACTTC
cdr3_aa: CASDTAENYEQYF

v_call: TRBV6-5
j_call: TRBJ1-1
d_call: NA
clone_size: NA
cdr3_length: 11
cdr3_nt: TGTGCCAGCATCAAGAACACTGAAGCTTTCTTT
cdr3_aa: CASIKNTEAFF

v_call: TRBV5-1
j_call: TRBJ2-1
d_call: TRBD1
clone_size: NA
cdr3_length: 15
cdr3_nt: TGCGCCAGCAGCATCCTGGGGGACAGCTACAATGAGCAGTTCTTC
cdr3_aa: CASSILGDSYNEQFF

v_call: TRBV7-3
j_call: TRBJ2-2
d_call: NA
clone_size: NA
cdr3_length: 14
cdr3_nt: TGTGCCAGCAGCTTAGGAGTGAACACCGGGGAGCTGTTTTTT
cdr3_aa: CASSLGVNTGELFF

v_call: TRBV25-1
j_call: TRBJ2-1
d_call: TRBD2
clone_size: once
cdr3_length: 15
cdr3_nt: TGTGCCAGCAGTGGTCATAGCGGGTCCCATAAAGAGCAGTTCTTC
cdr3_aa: CASSGHSGSHKEQFF

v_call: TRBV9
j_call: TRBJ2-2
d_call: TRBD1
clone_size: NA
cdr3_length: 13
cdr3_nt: TGTGCCAGCAGCTCGGGGACAGGCGGGGAGCTGTTTTTT
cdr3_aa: CASSSGTGGELFF

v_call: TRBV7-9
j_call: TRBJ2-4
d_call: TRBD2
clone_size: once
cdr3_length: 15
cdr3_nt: TGTGCCAGCTCCTACCCGGGGGGGTCAGGGGACATTCAGTACTTC
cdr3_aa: CASSYPGGSGDIQYF

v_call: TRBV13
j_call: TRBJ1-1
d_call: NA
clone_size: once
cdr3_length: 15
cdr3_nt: TGTGCCAGCAGCTTAGCGGGGGAGGGCAACACTGAAGCTTTCTTT
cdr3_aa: CASSLAGEGNTEAFF

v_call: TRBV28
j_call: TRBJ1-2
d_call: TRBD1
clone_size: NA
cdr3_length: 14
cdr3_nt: TGTGCCAGCAGGCGCACAGGGGGTGACTATGGCTACACCTTC
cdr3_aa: CASRRTGGDYGYTF

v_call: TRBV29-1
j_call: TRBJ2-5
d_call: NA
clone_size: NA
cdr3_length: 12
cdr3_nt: TGCAGCGTTCTGTCTAACCAAGAGACCCAGTACTTC
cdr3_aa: CSVLSNQETQYF

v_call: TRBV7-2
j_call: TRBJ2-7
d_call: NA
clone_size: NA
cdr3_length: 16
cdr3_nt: TGTGCCAGCAGCTGGCGTGGGGGGGCCTCCCTCTACGAGCAGTACTTC
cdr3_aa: CASSWRGGASLYEQYF

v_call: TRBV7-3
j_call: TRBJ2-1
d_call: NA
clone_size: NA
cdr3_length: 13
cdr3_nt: TGTGCCAGCAGCTTAGACAGCTACAATGAGCAGTTCTTC
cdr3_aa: CASSLDSYNEQFF

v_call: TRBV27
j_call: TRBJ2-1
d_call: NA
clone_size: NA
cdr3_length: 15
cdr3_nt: TGTGCCAGCAGGACGGACGGAGGGTCCTACAATGAGCAGTTCTTC
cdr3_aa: CASRTDGGSYNEQFF

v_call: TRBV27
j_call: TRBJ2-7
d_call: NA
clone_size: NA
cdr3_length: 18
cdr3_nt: TGTGCCAGCAGTTTATCGCTTAGAGCAGGCATCTTCTCCTACGAGCAGTACTTC
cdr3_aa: CASSLSLRAGIFSYEQYF

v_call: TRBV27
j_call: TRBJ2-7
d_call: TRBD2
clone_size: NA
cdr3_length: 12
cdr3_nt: TGTGCCAGCAGTCCCGGGGGGGCCCGGCAGTACTTC
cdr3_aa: CASSPGGARQYF

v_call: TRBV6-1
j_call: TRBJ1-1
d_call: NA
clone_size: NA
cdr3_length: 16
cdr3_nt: TGTGCCAGCAGTGGAAGCGACAGGTTAGATTCTCCTGAAGCTTTCTTT
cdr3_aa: CASSGSDRLDSPEAFF

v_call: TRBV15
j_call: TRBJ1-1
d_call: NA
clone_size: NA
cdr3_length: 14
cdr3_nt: TGTGCCACCAGCAGAGTACAGGGGAACACTGAAGCTTTCTTT
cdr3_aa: CATSRVQGNTEAFF

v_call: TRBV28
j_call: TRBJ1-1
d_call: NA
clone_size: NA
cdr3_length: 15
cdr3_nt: TGTGCCAGCAGGAACTTGACTCTCATGAACACTGAAGCTTTCTTT
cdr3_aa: CASRNLTLMNTEAFF

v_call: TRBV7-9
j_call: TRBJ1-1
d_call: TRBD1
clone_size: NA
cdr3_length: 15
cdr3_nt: TGTGCCAGCAGCGCCGGGACAGCGATGAACACTGAAGCTTTCTTT
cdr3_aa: CASSAGTAMNTEAFF

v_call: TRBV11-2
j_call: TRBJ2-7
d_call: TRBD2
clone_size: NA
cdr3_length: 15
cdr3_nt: TGTGCCAGCAGCTTAGGACTAGCGGGAGCACGCGAGCAGTACTTC
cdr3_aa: CASSLGLAGAREQYF

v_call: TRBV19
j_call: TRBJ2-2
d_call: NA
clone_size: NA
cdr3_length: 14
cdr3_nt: TGTGCCAGTAGTATAGACAGGGGTACCGGGGAGCTGTTTTTT
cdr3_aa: CASSIDRGTGELFF

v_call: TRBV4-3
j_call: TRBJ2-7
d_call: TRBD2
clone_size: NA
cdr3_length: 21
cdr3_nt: TGCGCCAGCAGCCAAGATCGATTGCGGGGGTCACTAGCGGGAGAACCCTACGAGCAGTACTTC
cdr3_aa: CASSQDRLRGSLAGEPYEQYF

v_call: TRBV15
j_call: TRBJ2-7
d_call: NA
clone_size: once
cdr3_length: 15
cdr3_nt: TGTGCCACCAGCAGGTCCCGGGACACGTCCTACGAGCAGTACTTC
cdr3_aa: CATSRSRDTSYEQYF